The TCR beta chain under discussion was sequenced for a study of radiation and T cells in renal cell carcinoma. Study findings and constraints: In blood, top tumor clones expanded by 2 weeks, shrinking by 4.

Trimming took off 0 bases at V and 3 bases at J, with 23 bases between the two ends. CDR1 is MNHEY and CDR2 is SMNVEV in the germline V gene (reference sequence). The CDR3 length is 19 residues. TCRdb's copy holds only in-frame clones and misses some; the assay was immunoSEQ multiplex PCR. The sample lists some 80,000 clones, approximately 87% occurring once. Of note for this clone: The antigen is undetermined.

Time point in this sample: blood 4 weeks post-SBRT, at nephrectomy. Sample treatment: 15 Gy SBRT to primary tumor, nephrectomy 4 weeks later. V gene TRBV27 combines with J gene TRBJ2-5; D call uncertain. This material consisted of blood, taken from a patient whose treatment included radiotherapy and nephrectomy. The sequence derives from a woman aged 55-70 years with renal cell carcinoma. CDR3 in amino acids: CASSLSGTGGFRDEETQYF. In DNA form, the CDR3 reads TGTGCCAGCAGTTTATCGGGCACCGGTGGATTCCGAGATGAAGAGACCCAGTACTTC.